The 14 T cell receptor beta chains below were found in one sample sequenced in a study of shared clonotypes between healthy human individuals (dated by TCRdb to 2018 to 2021). Library method: the immunoSEQ multiplex PCR assay. TCRdb holds this immuneACCESS table with in-frame rearrangements only. Some clones are missing; in checked studies, unresolved V genes explain under half, and the rest has no known cause. For this sample there are over 850,000 clones; approximately 80% appear just once. In total, the top ten clones hold more than 0.5% of the sample. Sequencing was performed on memory CD4+ T cells from PBMCs. The sample's cell subset or site label is to be understood as: CD45RA-negative fraction. The receptors come from a man aged 18 to 29 in good health. Some clones in this sample may be carry-over from other donors' samples.

The chain uses TRBV4-2 and TRBJ2-7, with D uncertain. Trimming stripped 3 bases from V and 5 bases from J, with 17 bases between. Germline loops: CDR1 LGHNA, CDR2 YNFKEQ. This CDR3 spans 15 amino acids. CDR3: CASSQAVGAQDEQYF. DNA for the CDR3: TGTGCCAGCAGCCAGGCCGTCGGAGCACAAGACGAGCAGTACTTC.

The chain uses TRBV7-3 and TRBJ2-3; the match to TRBD2 covers 7 bases. The CDR3 has 14 residues. The trim removed 3 bases at V and 5 bases at J, leaving 5 bases unmatched. In germline, CDR1 is SGHTA, CDR2 FQGTGA. The CDR3 DNA is TGTGCCAGCAGCTTGACTAGCTTGGGAGATACGCAGTATTTT. Amino acids: CASSLTSLGDTQYF.

Many counts were recorded for this clone. The chain couples TRBV28 to TRBJ1-2; D is unclear. V was trimmed by 2 bases and J by 2 bases, leaving 6 bases between them. The CDR3 runs to 13 residues. Germline CDR1 MDHEN, CDR2 SYDVKM. The CDR3 DNA reads TGTGCCAGCAGTTTAAACAAGAACTATGGCTACACCTTC. Translating it yields CASSLNKNYGYTF.

This chain links TRBV28 with TRBJ1-4; tentatively, D is TRBD1 (6 bases). The V gene lost 6 bases and the J gene lost 8 bases, with 16 bases spanning the gap. CDR3 length: 14 residues. In germline, CDR1 is MDHEN, CDR2 SYDVKM. The CDR3 loop is CASSPNRVGEKLFF. The CDR3 region has the DNA TGTGCCAGCAGCCCCAACAGGGTAGGGGAAAAACTGTTTTTT.

The V gene is TRBV28, the J gene TRBJ2-5, with TRBD2 identical over 10 bases. The length of the CDR3 is 19 residues. J gave up 0 bases and V 5 bases, and 15 bases lay outside the gene matches. Germline CDR1 is MDHEN and CDR2 is SYDVKM. Written as DNA, the CDR3 is TGTGCCAGCAGTACAATTTGGGACCTTAGCGGGAGGAACCAAGAGACCCAGTACTTC. Translation: CASSTIWDLSGRNQETQYF. Filled out from reference TRBV28 and TRBJ2-5, the complete variable domain reads DVKVTQSSRYLVKRTGEKVFLECVQDMDHENMFWYRQDPGLGLRLIYFSYDVKMKEKGDIPEGYSVSREKKERFSLILESASTNQTSMYLCASSTIWDLSGRNQETQYFGPGTRLLVL.

This chain connects TRBV4-2 to TRBJ2-2; the D gene is possibly TRBD2 (5 bases). This CDR3 region has 16 residues. Germline V lookup: CDR1 LGHNA, CDR2 YNFKEQ. V lost 0 bases and J 5 bases, leaving 13 bases between the germline ends. The DNA for the CDR3 is TGTGCCAGCAGCCAAGATCTCGGGATAGGGACCGGGGAGCTGTTTTTT. It specifies CASSQDLGIGTGELFF.

As concerns this clone: In the same sample, other DNA sequences code for this CDR3. The rearrangement uses TRBV11-2 and TRBJ2-7, with 8 bases fitting TRBD1. There are 14 residues in the CDR3. Germline assignment: CDR1 SGHAT and CDR2 FQNNGV. V lost 5 bases and J lost 6; bases outside the gene matches: 9. CDR3 protein: CASSTLDRAREQYF. For the CDR3, the DNA is TGTGCCAGCAGCACCCTGGACAGGGCTCGCGAGCAGTACTTC.

The V gene is TRBV4-2, the J gene TRBJ2-2, with D possibly matching TRBD2 (6 bases). V dropped 2 bases and J dropped 1 base, with 14 bases sitting between them. This CDR3 has 17 amino acids. Germline CDR1 is LGHNA and CDR2 is YNFKEQ. The CDR3 DNA reads TGTGCCAGCAGCCAAAGCTTGGGAGGCCAGAACACCGGGGAGCTGTTTTTT. Amino acid sequence: CASSQSLGGQNTGELFF.

This chain joins TRBV19 and TRBJ2-1; 8 positions match TRBD2. The CDR3 consists of 15 residues. CDR1 is LNHDA, CDR2 SQIVND, per germline (reference sequence). Losses at the gene ends were 5 bases for V and 5 bases for J; bases not matched to a gene: 8. This chain's CDR3 is CASSGASGSDNEQFF. The CDR3 nucleotides are TGTGCCAGTAGTGGGGCTAGCGGGTCGGACAATGAGCAGTTCTTC.

The chain joins TRBV28 to TRBJ2-5; 15 bases map to TRBD2. The CDR3 length is 16 residues. Germline CDR1 MDHEN, CDR2 SYDVKM. The V segment lost 4 bases and the J segment 5 bases; nucleotides outside the gene matches: 5. CDR3 coding DNA: TGTGCCAGCAGTTCGGGACTAGCGGGAGGCCGGGAGACCCAGTACTTC. It encodes CASSSGLAGGRETQYF.

The chain has TRBV27 and TRBJ2-3, with 7 positions matching TRBD2. J lost 4 bases, V lost 8 bases, and 3 bases had no gene match. CDR3 size: 12 residues. Germline V gene data show CDR1 as MNHEY and CDR2 as SMNVEV (reference sequence). CDR3 bases: TGTGCCAGCGGACTAGAATCAGATACGCAGTATTTT. Encoded protein: CASGLESDTQYF.

This clone has just a few counts. The chain carries TRBV27 and TRBJ2-2; TRBD2 matches 8 bases. The length of the CDR3 is 17 residues. The V gene end was trimmed by 6 bases and the J gene end by 4 bases; junction bases not matched to a gene: 13. Germline CDR1 reads MNHEY; CDR2 reads SMNVEV (reference sequence). CDR3 bases: TGTGCCAGCAGCCGAAAACCAGCGGGAGTTGTCACCGGGGAGCTGTTTTTT. Translation gives CASSRKPAGVVTGELFF.

The chain recombines TRBV28 with TRBJ1-2; D not resolved. CDR1 and CDR2 from the germline V gene are MDHEN and SYDVKM. V gave up 3 bases and J gave up 8 bases, with 19 bases separating them. The CDR3 contains 15 residues. The CDR3 DNA is TGTGCCAGCAGTTTGGCCTCCCGGCCCCAACAGGGCTACACCTTC. It specifies CASSLASRPQQGYTF.

The chain carries TRBV11-2 and TRBJ2-5, with no clear D. V gave up 5 bases and J gave up 5 bases, with 15 bases separating them. The CDR3 length is 14 residues. Germline assignment: CDR1 SGHAT and CDR2 FQNNGV. The CDR3 DNA follows: TGTGCCAGCAGCCGTTTGGGCACTCTGGAGACCCAGTACTTC. Amino acids: CASSRLGTLETQYF.